Below, one TCR beta chain is given with its context. This clone was counted once. The target of this receptor is not known. No much larger clone exists at a distance of one base, and base qualities are not known. In total, 630 or so healthy bone marrow donors made up the cohort. Cohort members were all nominally healthy when sampled, although unrecorded immune exposures were likely present. The donor tested CMV seropositive and was one of the 289 seropositive cohort members. A peripheral blood sample was provided by each donor, and peripheral blood mononuclear cells were used for TCR beta sequencing. The Qiagen DNeasy Blood Extraction Kit was used to extract genomic DNA from the blood cell samples. The method behind the library was the immunoSEQ multiplex PCR assay. The multiplex PCR relied on a mix of 60 forward primers for TCR Vbeta segments and 13 reverse primers for TCR Jbeta segments. Amplification of the CDR3 region of rearranged TCR beta genes was performed with a multiplex PCR assay on genomic DNA. The amplified TCR beta libraries were sequenced on the Illumina HiSeq System as 87-base-pair reads. Processing in the source paper ran as follows. Across the roughly 670 repertoires, a later analysis counted tens of millions of unique TCR beta chains, some 11 million of which were shared by at least two donors. Raw reads were error-corrected and collapsed into unique sequences by a nearest-neighbor algorithm in which closely related sequences were merged to remove PCR and sequencing errors. CDR3 sequences were aligned to IMGT reference sequences to assign V, D and J gene segments. For a sequence to be retained, a match of at least six nucleotides to both a V gene segment and a J gene segment was required. Rearrangements were classified as productive when the CDR3 lacked stop codons and remained in frame with V and J, and all other rearrangements were classified as non-productive. CDR3 was defined by IMGT convention, running from the second conserved V-encoded cysteine to the conserved J-encoded phenylalanine. The earlier analysis of some 580 of the donors excluded any sequence lacking an unambiguous match to a single V gene segment. In an earlier analysis of some 590 of the donors, a V segment was called functional when productive rearrangements were above 56.7%, and segregating when the standard deviation between donors exceeded 5%. A statistical classification framework was built to diagnose cytomegalovirus status from the catalog of TCR beta chain sequences. In a later analysis, V and J genes were assigned by comparing TCR nucleotide sequences against IMGT/GENE-DB human TR gene sequences. Using the TCRdist pipeline, a later analysis assigned CDR3 sequences along with most-parsimonious VDJ recombination scenarios. A later analysis defined each TCR beta chain by its CDR3 amino acid sequence plus V-gene family, and excluded reads lacking a unique V-gene family. In a later analysis, fewer than 650 highly shared, low-generation-probability nucleotide sequences were removed to address suspected cross-contamination and a sequencing artifact. In a later analysis, a clonal expansion index for each public chain was calculated from normalized within-repertoire ranks of inferred template counts. In a later analysis, generation probabilities were computed with a VDJ recombination model fitted to out-of-frame rearrangements, and the resulting probabilities were checked against IGoR. In a later analysis, hypergeometric tests were used to score TCR-TCR, TCR-HLA and TCR-CMV co-occurrence, with a repertoire-size bias correction applied to TCR pairs. To estimate false discovery rates, a later analysis permuted the HLA or CMV assignments 20 times. A later analysis grouped co-occurring TCRs with DBSCAN, adding TCRdist sequence similarity when clustering within HLA-allele-positive subsets. For co-occurrence clustering, repertoires with fewer than 30,000 or more than 120,000 public chains were excluded, along with a handful of repertoires with anomalous nucleotide sharing. TCRdb stores this immuneACCESS table with in-frame sequences only. Part of the clones is absent; in the studies checked, under half of the shortfall reflects unresolved V genes, and no reason is known for the rest. That table gives V, J and clone size, and the DNA gave D and trimming. In all, the sample holds about 140,000 clones, and roughly 74% of those were seen once. Together, the top ten hold 2% to 3% of the sample.

The data were taken from a study of cytomegalovirus exposure and HLA in healthy donors (dated by TCRdb to between 2016 and 2019). Background for the entire study: An earlier analysis of some 600 of the donors reported 250 to 350 Gb of sequence data and 95 million to 140 million unique TCR beta sequences obtained from 150 million to 200 million T cells. An early release that covered fewer than 800 HLA-typed donors contained approximately 290 gigabases of sequencing data and around 85 million unique TCR sequences. Of the 350 to 400 genotyped donors, 81% fell in the genetic ancestry cluster associated with self-reported Caucasian donors. The study aimed to test whether cataloging public T cell receptors could reveal signatures of past pathogen exposure. The study used immunosequencing to profile the T cell repertoires of about 670 subjects and linked those repertoires to cytomegalovirus serostatus. Besides the first cohort of around 670 subjects, a separate validation cohort made up of over 95 different subjects was used. To predict cytomegalovirus infection status, the study combined high-throughput TCR immunosequencing, statistical association of individual TCRs with disease status, and machine learning. A later analysis re-analyzed previously published TCR beta repertoires from approximately 670 donors and added high-resolution HLA genotyping to study TCR occurrence patterns. In the later analysis, no new phenotypic data were used to find candidate immune exposures; instead, reliance was placed on TCR beta sequences and their occurrence across donors. An earlier analysis of roughly 580 of the donors used high-throughput TCR beta sequencing to judge whether each TCR beta V gene segment behaved as functional or pseudogenic. Donor age, sex, ethnicity and CMV serostatus were compiled alongside the repertoire data. A later genetic analysis took genome-wide SNP genotypes for 398 of the 666 donors and used that subset as a discovery cohort. Every discovery cohort repertoire had been produced on one sequencing platform. HLA typing covered class I and class II loci at four-digit resolution. The number of typed donors differed by locus: roughly 620-640 for A, B, C, DRB1 and DQB1; 522 for DQA1; around 580 for DPA1; and approximately 450 for DPB1. Four or five DR-DQ haplotypes were handled as single units for association and clustering because linkage in the cohort was strong. Among about 390 genotyped donors of the cohort, an average of approximately 240,000 unique TCR beta nucleotide sequences were sequenced per donor, around 18% of them non-productive. The paper's findings and limits, for the study overall: In a later genetic analysis, fewer N-insertions in productive TCRs were reported among donors in an Asian-associated ancestry cluster than the approximately 710-donor mean. Only TCR beta chains were sequenced in this cohort, and the absence of alpha or paired-chain data limited detectable features. A group of highly shared sequence variants was considered likely to be a technical artifact of the sequencing pipeline. Because counts were too low, more than 15 rarely observed V segments, including chromosome 9 orphons, were left out of the earlier analysis of several hundred of the donors. In both the original and validation cohorts, the classifier was reported to diagnose cytomegalovirus status with high specificity and sensitivity. Most TCR sequences were seen in very few donors, while some public TCRs were found in many individuals. A later analysis found that most CMV-associated TCR beta chains appeared HLA-restricted, with HLA associations seemingly driven largely by CMV exposure. At a false discovery rate of 0.05, a later analysis linked approximately 18,000 TCR beta sequences to specific HLA alleles. Linkage disequilibrium might explain the correlated functional status among segregating V segments, but an unknown experimental factor could not be ruled out. Compared with equally common non-associated chains, HLA-associated TCR beta chains in a later analysis were more clonally expanded and had lower generation probabilities. Roughly uniform sequencing depth across donors was assumed in presence/absence analyses, although this assumption may not hold. In a later analysis, the rate of TCR association differed among HLA loci, with DRB1 alleles having the most associated TCRs and HLA-C alleles having the fewest. In an earlier analysis of 500 to 650 of the donors, most TCR beta V segments appeared in productive rearrangements about 90% or about 30% of the time, broadly matching IMGT annotations. Several of the top co-occurrence clusters appeared to be linked to parvovirus B19, influenza, CMV and Epstein-Barr virus, according to a later analysis. A few of the identified cytomegalovirus-associated TCR beta chains were confirmed in vitro to be specific for cytomegalovirus antigens. Strong co-occurrence of HLA alleles, especially DR and DQ, made assigning TCR associations to individual alleles difficult. In the study, 150 to 200 TCR beta chains were listed as associated with cytomegalovirus. It was suggested by the authors that the approach could potentially be generalized to other disease states and immunological phenotypes. A later genetic analysis associated a missense DCLRE1C variant with V-gene and J-gene trimming of TCR beta chains, and an independent cohort replicated the association. Because some donors lacked HLA typing at each locus, the association tests relied only on the typed subset. The only immune exposure information available for the cohort was CMV serostatus. A further reported finding was that TCR beta sequences accurately predicted the HLA-A and HLA-B alleles for most subjects in the first cohort.

This clonotype originated in a young woman in good health and CMV-seropositive. Sequenced sample: PBMCs.

The CDR3 sequence is CASGLIAGAGDYGYTF. The DNA is TGTGCTAGTGGTTTGATCGCGGGGGCCGGGGACTATGGCTACACCTTC. Recombination linked TRBV12-5 to TRBJ1-2; the D gene is possibly TRBD1, with 6 bases matching. The germline ends are 16 bases apart after V is trimmed by 2 bases and J by 3 bases. CDR1 is given as LGHNT and CDR2 as FRNRAP, both from the germline V gene. From its cysteine to its phenylalanine, the CDR3 spans 16 amino acids. Just CDR3 DNA is preserved here, 48 bases in frame from base 1.